The 31 T cell receptor beta chains reported below all come from one sample, sequenced in a study of Tregs in tolerant kidney transplant recipients. Some clones are missing from TCRdb's copy, which holds only in-frame ones; the method was immunoSEQ multiplex PCR. The table shows around 74,000 clones, with approximately 98% occurring only once. The specimen comprised CD4+ T cells from blood, sampled before the transplant. These receptors all stem from a human donor who received a combined kidney and bone marrow transplant.

This chain links TRBV6-5 with TRBJ2-7, with D possibly being TRBD2 (6 bases). Deletions cut 0 bases from V and 4 bases from J, with 13 bases between. Germline assignment: CDR1 MNHEY and CDR2 SVGAGI. The CDR3 sequence is 15 residues long. In DNA, the CDR3 is TGTGCCAGCAGTTACTCGACGGGAGTGGTTTACGAGCAGTACTTC. Translating gives CASSYSTGVVYEQYF.

This rearrangement joins TRBV19 to TRBJ1-2; D uncertain. The CDR3 length is 13 residues. Trimming took off 5 bases at V and 3 bases at J, with 10 bases between the two ends. Germline values: CDR1 LNHDA, CDR2 SQIVND (reference sequence). CDR3 region: CASSSGGHYGYTF. The CDR3 DNA reads TGTGCCAGTAGTTCGGGAGGGCACTATGGCTACACCTTC.

The chain is built from TRBV27 and TRBJ2-7; TRBD2 matches at 13 bases. The germline CDR1 and CDR2 sequences are MNHEY and SMNVEV (reference sequence). This CDR3 comprises 15 residues. J lost 3 bases, V lost 6 bases, and 5 bases had no gene match. The CDR3 here is CASRPGLAGNYEQYF. DNA for the CDR3: TGTGCCAGCAGACCGGGACTAGCGGGGAACTACGAGCAGTACTTC.

The rearrangement uses TRBV5-1 and TRBJ2-3; D perhaps matches TRBD2 (5 bases). Deletions cut 4 bases from V and 5 bases from J, with 11 bases between. The CDR3 length is 13 residues. Germline V gene data show CDR1 as SGHRS and CDR2 as YFSETQ. Here the CDR3 reads CASSGSSLDTQYF. CDR3 sequence (DNA): TGCGCCAGCAGCGGGTCTAGCCTAGATACGCAGTATTTT.

This chain joins TRBV10-2 and TRBJ1-6; D call uncertain. CDR3 length equals 14 residues. Germline V gene sequence: CDR1 WSHSY, CDR2 SAAADI. V was clipped by 3 bases and J by 11 bases, with 14 bases between them. The CDR3 loop reads CASSDPGDGTPLHF. In DNA, the CDR3 is TGCGCCAGCAGTGACCCAGGAGACGGGACACCCCTCCACTTT.

This sequence joins TRBV7-2 and TRBJ2-7; 8 nucleotides align to TRBD1. CDR1 and CDR2 from the germline V gene are SGHTA and FQGNSA. The CDR3 loop spans 18 amino acids. The V and J ends lost 1 base and 7 bases, in that order; junction bases with no gene match: 18. The CDR3 bases are TGTGCCAGCAGCTTAGTAACCATCGGGACAGGCCCTGCCGGGGAGCAGTACTTC. It yields the protein CASSLVTIGTGPAGEQYF.

The gene calls are TRBV7-2 and TRBJ2-1; 10 bases fit TRBD2. This CDR3 spans 16 amino acids. The junction had 10 bases not matched to a gene; V was cut back by 4 bases and J by 7 bases. Germline CDR1 is SGHTA and CDR2 is FQGNSA. DNA for the CDR3: TGTGCCAGCAGCTCCCAATTCACTAGCGGGAATAATGAGCAGTTCTTC. Translation gives CASSSQFTSGNNEQFF. Filled out from reference TRBV7-2 and TRBJ2-1, the complete variable domain reads GAGVSQSPSNKVTEKGKDVELRCDPISGHTALYWYRQSLGQGLEFLIYFQGNSAPDKSGLPSDRFSAERTGGSVSTLTIQRTQQEDSAVYLCASSSQFTSGNNEQFFGPGTRLTVL.

This sequence joins TRBV27 and TRBJ2-2, with 7 bases fitting TRBD1. CDR3 length: 19 residues. Germline CDR1 reads MNHEY; CDR2 reads SMNVEV (reference sequence). The ends lost 5 bases at V and 6 bases at J; junction bases unmatched: 21. The CDR3 is CASSARQGLILLKAGELFF. The CDR3 coding sequence is TGTGCCAGCAGTGCGAGACAGGGCTTGATTCTACTAAAGGCCGGGGAGCTGTTTTTT.

This clone was counted a single time. J is TRBJ1-4 and V is TRBV27; TRBD1 might be the D (5 bases). Trimming pared 4 bases from V and 3 bases from J, leaving 12 bases between. This CDR3 region has 15 residues. Germline CDR1 is MNHEY and CDR2 is SMNVEV (reference sequence). The DNA of the CDR3 is TGTGCCAGCAGTTCAAACCAGGGTGCTAATGAAAAACTGTTTTTT. Its translation: CASSSNQGANEKLFF.

This chain joins TRBV19 and TRBJ2-2; 7 nucleotides agree with TRBD2. The junction had 5 bases not matched to a gene; V was cut back by 3 bases and J by 1 base. The CDR3 runs to 16 residues. Germline-derived CDR1 and CDR2 are LNHDA and SQIVND (reference sequence). This CDR3 is CASSIRAGLNTGELFF. The CDR3 coding sequence is TGTGCCAGTAGTATCCGAGCGGGACTGAACACCGGGGAGCTGTTTTTT.

V is TRBV4-1 and J is TRBJ2-5; weak D call: TRBD1 (5 bases). V lost 4 bases and J lost 5, with 17 bases in between. The CDR3 length is 15 residues. The germline V gene encodes CDR1 MGHRA and CDR2 YSYEKL. CDR3 coding DNA: TGCGCCAGCAGCCCTTTAGTCAGGGCGGAGGAGACCCAGTACTTC. Translation gives CASSPLVRAEETQYF.

The chain is built from TRBV19 and TRBJ1-2; D possibly corresponds to TRBD1 (6 bases). The germline CDR1 and CDR2 sequences are LNHDA and SQIVND (reference sequence). CDR3 length equals 14 residues. Trimming took 7 bases from V and 1 from J, leaving 13 bases between them. CDR3 sequence: CASTAQGINYGYTF. The CDR3 nucleotides are TGTGCCAGTACCGCTCAGGGGATTAACTATGGCTACACCTTC. Full variable domain (rest looked up from reference TRBV19 and TRBJ1-2): DGGITQSPKYLFRKEGQNVTLSCEQNLNHDAMYWYRQDPGQGLRLIYYSQIVNDFQKGDIAEGYSVSREKKESFPLTVTSAQKNPTAFYLCASTAQGINYGYTFGSGTRLTVV.

A single count supports this clone. The V and J genes are TRBV4-2 and TRBJ1-1; D may be TRBD1 (5 bases). The V gene lost 4 bases and the J gene lost 8 bases, with 14 bases spanning the gap. Germline loops: CDR1 LGHNA, CDR2 YNFKEQ. This CDR3 has 13 amino acids. The CDR3 DNA is TGTGCCAGCAGCCCCGGGGGAGGGCTAGAAGCTTTCTTT. Translating it yields CASSPGGGLEAFF.

The chain has TRBV12-1 and TRBJ2-7; TRBD1, the table's D call, lacks a check against the DNA. TRBV12-1 is noted as a pseudogene. This CDR3 spans 15 amino acids. CDR3 amino acids: CASSFGHRATYEQYF. CDR3 in DNA: TGTGCCAGCAGCTTTGGCCACAGGGCGACCTACGAGCAGTACTTC.

The gene calls are TRBV7-2 and TRBJ2-1; 12 positions match TRBD2. The CDR3 is made up of 14 amino acids. V dropped 7 bases and J dropped 10; count of bases not matched to a gene: 8. Germline CDR1 is SGHTA and CDR2 is FQGNSA. The CDR3 loop reads CASNLAGGYQEQFF. CDR3 DNA: TGTGCCAGCAATCTAGCGGGGGGGTATCAGGAGCAGTTCTTC.

This chain uses TRBV7-2 with TRBJ1-2, with 9 bases matching TRBD1. Germline CDR1 reads SGHTA; CDR2 reads FQGNSA. J was trimmed by 4 bases and V by 5 bases; bases with no gene match: 8. This CDR3 has 15 amino acids. The CDR3 DNA reads as TGTGCCAGCAGCACCGGACAGGGGCGTTTCTATGGCTACACCTTC. Amino acids: CASSTGQGRFYGYTF. Full variable domain (missing parts from reference TRBV7-2 and TRBJ1-2): GAGVSQSPSNKVTEKGKDVELRCDPISGHTALYWYRQSLGQGLEFLIYFQGNSAPDKSGLPSDRFSAERTGGSVSTLTIQRTQQEDSAVYLCASSTGQGRFYGYTFGSGTRLTVV.

The V and J genes are TRBV7-2 and TRBJ1-4, with 7 bases fitting TRBD1. CDR3 length: 14 amino acids. V shed 2 bases and J 6 bases; nucleotides not matched to a gene: 3. Germline V gives CDR1 SGHTA, CDR2 FQGNSA. The CDR3 nucleotides read TGTGCCAGCAGCTTAACAGGGGTGGATGAAAAACTGTTTTTT. It yields the protein CASSLTGVDEKLFF.

The chain is built from TRBV5-4 and TRBJ2-5; a possible D gene is TRBD1 (5 bases). The length of the CDR3 is 14 residues. V was pared by 0 bases and J by 5 bases, with 11 bases between. Germline CDR1 is SGHNT and CDR2 is YYREEE (reference sequence). CDR3 residues: CASSLVGPGETQYF. CDR3 DNA: TGTGCCAGCAGCTTGGTCGGGCCAGGGGAGACCCAGTACTTC. The full variable domain, its missing parts supplied by reference TRBV5-4 and TRBJ2-5, is ETGVTQSPTHLIKTRGQQVTLRCSSQSGHNTVSWYQQALGQGPQFIFQYYREEENGRGNFPPRFSGLQFPNYSSELNVNALELDDSALYLCASSLVGPGETQYFGPGTRLLVL.

DNA for the CDR3: TGTGCCAGCTCACAGGGGGCCCCCTTTTACGAGCAGTACTTC. Its protein is CASSQGAPFYEQYF. The chain links TRBV18 to TRBJ2-7; TRBD1 aligns across 7 bases. Germline CDR1 and CDR2: KGHSH and LQKENI. V lost 4 bases, J lost 4 bases, and 7 bases stayed unmatched. This CDR3 has 14 amino acids.

The V gene is TRBV11-1, the J gene TRBJ1-4; 7 bases agree with TRBD1. The CDR3 contains 16 residues. Germline trimming cut 5 bases from V and 4 bases from J; bases unmatched to any gene: 10. Per germline, CDR1 SGHAT and CDR2 FQDESV (reference sequence). The CDR3 loop is CASSLTTGQSNEKLFF. The CDR3 nucleotides read TGTGCCAGCAGCCTCACAACGGGACAGAGTAATGAAAAACTGTTTTTT.

The rearrangement uses TRBV7-9 and TRBJ1-2; no definite D call. V gave up 3 bases and J gave up 5 bases, with 7 bases separating them. This CDR3 is 12 amino acids long. The germline V gene encodes CDR1 SEHNR and CDR2 FQNEAQ (reference sequence). The CDR3 bases are TGTGCCAGCAGCTTGAGGGATTATGGCTACACCTTC. Translation gives CASSLRDYGYTF.

This chain's CDR3 is CASSNSDRVRDTQYF. CDR3 nucleotides: TGTGCCAGCAGCAATTCAGACAGGGTGAGAGATACGCAGTATTTT. The chain has TRBV21-1 and TRBJ2-3; no DNA check was done on the table's D call, TRBD1. TRBV21-1 has pseudogene status. The CDR3 has 15 residues.

The gene calls are TRBV29-1 and TRBJ1-2, with D maybe TRBD1 (6 bases). From germline, CDR1 is SQVTM and CDR2 ANQGSEA. Trimming removed 8 bases from V and 1 base from J, with 17 bases in between. There are 14 residues in the CDR3. The CDR3 DNA reads TGCAGCCTCCAAAAGGGGGGGGGTAACTATGGCTACACCTTC. It specifies CSLQKGGGNYGYTF.

V gene TRBV7-2 combines with J gene TRBJ2-7; 10 bases match TRBD1. In germline, CDR1 is SGHTA, CDR2 FQGNSA. The CDR3 length is 16 residues. V lost 2 bases, J lost 3 bases, and 7 bases stayed unmatched. The CDR3 DNA sequence: TGTGCCAGCAGCTTAAATTCGGGGACAGGGGTCTACGAGCAGTACTTC. This codes for CASSLNSGTGVYEQYF.

The CDR3 bases are TGTGCCATCAGTGAGTCGGCAGCTAACTATGGCTACACCTTC. It specifies CAISESAANYGYTF. The V and J genes are TRBV10-3 and TRBJ1-2; no definite D call. The V and J ends lost 0 bases and 0 bases respectively, with 5 bases between them. The V gene's germline CDR1 is ENHRY and CDR2 SYGVKD. The CDR3 contains 14 residues.

In its sample, this clone was seen once. The chain has TRBV7-9 and TRBJ2-3; TRBD1 aligns across 7 bases. CDR3 size: 15 residues. Trimming cost V 5 bases and J 4 bases; bases outside gene matches: 9. CDR1 is SEHNR, CDR2 FQNEAQ, per germline (reference sequence). CDR3: CASSATGSRADTQYF. DNA of the CDR3: TGTGCCAGCAGCGCGACAGGGAGTAGGGCAGATACGCAGTATTTT.

The chain recombines TRBV5-1 with TRBJ2-3; 13 bases match TRBD2. The CDR3 is 16 residues long. Germline V gene sequence: CDR1 SGHRS, CDR2 YFSETQ. V gave up 3 bases and J gave up 4 bases; unmatched junction bases: 5. Written as DNA, the CDR3 is TGCGCCAGCAGCTCGGGACTAGCGGGGTACGCAGATACGCAGTATTTT. Protein sequence: CASSSGLAGYADTQYF.

V and J are TRBV7-7 and TRBJ2-1, with D unclear. Per germline, CDR1 SSHAT and CDR2 FNYEAQ (reference sequence). Between the trimmed V and J ends, which lost 5 bases and 4 bases, there was a span of 9 bases. The CDR3 has 13 residues. The CDR3 sequence is CASSKTEYNEQFF. Here the CDR3 DNA reads TGTGCCAGCAGCAAGACTGAGTACAATGAGCAGTTCTTC.

The V and J genes are TRBV7-6 and TRBJ2-1; 8 bases map to TRBD2. CDR3 size: 18 residues. J gave up 5 bases and V 1 base, and 13 bases lay outside the gene matches. Germline V lookup: CDR1 SGHVS, CDR2 FNYEAQ. CDR3 nucleotide sequence: TGTGCCAGCAGCTTAGGAGCGGGGGCCCTCGGGAGAAACAATGAGCAGTTCTTC. Amino acids: CASSLGAGALGRNNEQFF.

J is TRBJ1-1 and V is TRBV6-5; tentative D call: TRBD1 (5 bases). V lost 6 bases to trimming and J lost 4 bases, with 12 bases between them. Germline V gives CDR1 MNHEY, CDR2 SVGAGI. The CDR3 runs to 13 residues. DNA of the CDR3: TGTGCCAGCAGCAGACCAAGGGGCACTGAAGCTTTCTTT. This sequence encodes CASSRPRGTEAFF.

The chain combines TRBV7-2 with TRBJ1-2, with 7 nucleotides matching TRBD1. Germline V gene sequence: CDR1 SGHTA, CDR2 FQGNSA. V was clipped by 5 bases and J by 7 bases; unmatched bases: 4. The CDR3 has 12 residues. In DNA form, the CDR3 reads TGTGCCAGCAGCCTAGACAGGGTTGGCTACACCTTC. Its translation: CASSLDRVGYTF.